A single sample gave rise to the 10 T cell receptor beta chains below, sequenced in a study of T cell responses to AZD1222 COVID-19 vaccine. TCRdb keeps only in-frame clones here, not all; method: immunoSEQ multiplex PCR. This sample carries roughly 58,000 clones, roughly nine tenths of them seen once, and the ten largest clones take about 5.9%. The sequencing used peripheral blood, collected 28 days after the second AZD1222 dose. Every receptor here comes from an adult who received the AZD1222 COVID-19 vaccine.

The chain links TRBV5-4 to TRBJ2-5, with D possibly matching TRBD2 (6 bases). V was shortened by 2 bases and J by 5 bases, with 10 bases between the two germline ends. The germline CDR1 and CDR2 sequences are SGHNT and YYREEE (reference sequence). The CDR3 extends over 13 amino acids. DNA for the CDR3: TGTGCCAGCAGCTTACGGGGGACGGAGACCCAGTACTTC. Amino acid sequence: CASSLRGTETQYF.

The chain is built from TRBV5-1 and TRBJ1-4; 10 positions match TRBD1. In germline, CDR1 is SGHRS, CDR2 YFSETQ. The CDR3 extends over 16 amino acids. The V gene end was trimmed by 4 bases and the J gene end by 5 bases; junction bases not matched to a gene: 8. CDR3 residues: CASSAGPGQGNEKLFF. The CDR3 bases are TGCGCCAGCAGCGCGGGACCGGGACAGGGGAATGAAAAACTGTTTTTT.

The rearrangement joins TRBV25-1 to TRBJ2-5; 7 bases are a match to TRBD2. Germline V gene lookup returns CDR1 MGHDK and CDR2 SYGVNS. This CDR3 spans 14 amino acids. V lost 4 bases, J lost 3 bases, and 5 bases stayed unmatched. CDR3 nucleotides: TGTGCCAGCAGTGGGGCGGGAGTGGAAGAGACCCAGTACTTC. Translation: CASSGAGVEETQYF.

CDR3 nucleotide sequence: TGTGCCAGCAGCGTTTACTCTTCCGGGACAGGGACGAGGATTGAGCAGTTCTTC. It yields the protein CASSVYSSGTGTRIEQFF. The J gene is TRBJ2-1, the V gene TRBV9; 9 bases align to TRBD1. Germline V gene data show CDR1 as SGDLS and CDR2 as YYNGEE. Trimming at V came to 2 bases and at J to 9 bases, leaving 18 bases not matched to a gene. CDR3 length: 18 residues.

The gene calls are TRBV5-8 and TRBJ2-7, with D possibly being TRBD2 (5 bases). CDR1 and CDR2 (germline): SGHTS, YDEGEE. This CDR3 is built from 18 residues. V was pared by 2 bases and J by 0 bases, with 21 bases between. The CDR3, as DNA: TGTGCCAGCAGCTTCAGGAGTCGGGGTTTGACTCGCTCCTACGAGCAGTACTTC. Amino acid sequence: CASSFRSRGLTRSYEQYF.

Only one count was recorded for this clone. The chain has TRBV18 and TRBJ1-2; a weak D match, TRBD1 (6 bases). Per germline, CDR1 KGHSH and CDR2 LQKENI. Trimming removed 8 bases from V and 8 bases from J, with 30 bases in between. There are 17 residues in the CDR3. Here the CDR3 DNA reads TGTGCCAGCCCCGCGGGTCCTACGGCACAGGGCAGTTGGGGCTACACCTTC. Translated, it gives CASPAGPTAQGSWGYTF.

The chain is built from TRBV5-1 and TRBJ2-7; no reliable D call. The length of the CDR3 is 15 residues. CDR1 and CDR2 (germline): SGHRS, YFSETQ. V dropped 0 bases and J dropped 1 base, with 11 bases sitting between them. The CDR3 is CASSLVTGESYEQYF. CDR3 DNA: TGCGCCAGCAGCTTGGTTACCGGTGAGTCCTACGAGCAGTACTTC.

The chain combines TRBV7-2 with TRBJ2-3, with a tentative D call TRBD2 (5 bases). This CDR3 spans 16 amino acids. The V and J ends lost 4 bases and 2 bases respectively, with 16 bases between them. CDR1 SGHTA and CDR2 FQGNSA come from the germline V gene. In DNA, the CDR3 is TGTGCCAGCAGCTCCCCGGACTCGCAGATCACAGATACGCAGTATTTT. Translating it yields CASSSPDSQITDTQYF.

The chain employs TRBV10-3 and TRBJ2-1; D is perhaps TRBD1 (5 bases). Per the germline V gene, CDR1 is ENHRY and CDR2 is SYGVKD. The CDR3 consists of 14 residues. Trimming cost V 8 bases and J 10 bases, with 21 bases left between them. For the CDR3, the DNA is TGTGCCATCGGGGCGGCCCGAGTGCAGGAGGAGCAGTTCTTC. It encodes CAIGAARVQEEQFF.

The chain links TRBV9 to TRBJ1-4; D not certain. Germline V gene lookup returns CDR1 SGDLS and CDR2 YYNGEE. Trimming stripped 3 bases from V and 0 bases from J, with 18 bases between. The CDR3 consists of 18 residues. Here the CDR3 DNA reads TGTGCCAGCAGCGGACGAGCGGGGATTGATGCAACTAATGAAAAACTGTTTTTT. Translation: CASSGRAGIDATNEKLFF.